Shown below are 2 T cell receptor beta chains from a single sample sequenced in a study of CD8+CD57+ T cells in acquired aplastic anemia. Researchers used genomic DNA as the template to profile TCR beta VDJ and CDR3. TCRdb itself ran the reads through MiXCR, one entry per CDR3 protein. This table has just over 400,000 distinct CDR3 sequences, approximately 70% appearing once. What was sequenced was sorted CD4+, CD8+, or CD8+CD57+ T cells (not recorded which) from PBMCs. These receptors originate from a human donor in good health, serving as a control.

This chain links TRBV9 with TRBJ1-1, with 7 bases fitting TRBD1. The V gene's germline CDR1 is SGDLS and CDR2 YYNGEE. Unmatched junction bases numbered 11, after V lost 2 bases and J lost 7 bases. The CDR3 length is 15 residues. The CDR3 nucleotides read TGTGCCAGCAGCGTCCAGACCACAGGGGACAATGAAGCTTTCTTT. This encodes CASSVQTTGDNEAFF.

J is TRBJ1-6 and V is TRBV7-3; tentatively, D is TRBD1 (6 bases). This CDR3 has 12 residues. Trimming left V 0 bases short and J 13 bases short, with 7 bases between. Germline V gene data show CDR1 as SGHTA and CDR2 as FQGTGA. The CDR3 DNA sequence: TGTGCCAGCAGCTTAACGGGGGGCCCCCTCCACTTT. Translating gives CASSLTGGPLHF.